This T cell receptor beta chain was sequenced during a study of PD-1 blockade in classical Hodgkin lymphoma. On the study more broadly: Each patient was given nivolumab 3 mg/kg through a vein every 2 weeks. Findings of the study overall: Diversity similar to that of newly diagnosed patients was seen at baseline in complete responders.

Sequencing was performed with immunoSEQ multiplex PCR; in TCRdb, only in-frame clones are kept and a portion is missing. The table lists around 11,000 clones, around four fifths of them singletons. Every one of the patients relapsed after autologous stem cell transplantation (brentuximab vedotin exposure was variable). Turning to this clone: Its matching antigen is unknown.

Germline V gene sequence: CDR1 SQVTM, CDR2 ANQGSEA. The CDR3 is 14 residues long. With V trimmed by 6 bases and J by 4 bases, 9 bases remained unmatched. The sequenced sample was peripheral blood mononuclear cells (PBMCs), obtained before the second cycle of nivolumab. This sequence originates from a human donor with classical Hodgkin lymphoma. This chain uses TRBV29-1 with TRBJ2-1; 7 bases match TRBD1. CDR3 protein: CSVTTGKGYNEQFF. In DNA, the CDR3 is TGCAGCGTAACGACAGGGAAGGGATACAATGAGCAGTTCTTC.